This T cell receptor beta chain comes out of a study of T-cell memory formation after mild COVID-19. Study-wide results and caveats: Clones contracting over day 15 to 85 were CD4/CD8 balanced, with later expanders leaning CD4+. The pre-infection memory compartment contained some responding clones, suggesting cross-reactive memory joined.

5'RACE, which relied on constant-segment primers, yielded TCR alpha and TCR beta cDNA libraries carrying sample barcodes and UMIs. TCRdb reprocessed the 5' RACE reads via MiXCR and lists one record per CDR3 protein. The data contain around 340,000 distinct CDR3 sequences, about an eighth of them singletons. For this clonotype: Its matching antigen is unknown.

Germline lookup yields CDR1 MNHEY and CDR2 SVGEGT. V was cut by 0 bases and J by 1 base, with 12 bases left in between. This CDR3 contains 16 residues. The sequence derives from a man aged 18 to 30 who had mild COVID-19 (a few samples of this study predate the infection). Cell type and time point are not known. Sequencing was carried out using PBMCs or a T cell subset sorted from them (not recorded which). The chain links TRBV6-2 or TRBV6-3 to TRBJ1-1; D possibly corresponds to TRBD1 (6 bases). CDR3 protein: CASSYSGRGPNTEAFF. The CDR3 DNA reads as TGTGCCAGCAGTTACTCGGGCAGGGGACCGAACACTGAAGCTTTCTTT.